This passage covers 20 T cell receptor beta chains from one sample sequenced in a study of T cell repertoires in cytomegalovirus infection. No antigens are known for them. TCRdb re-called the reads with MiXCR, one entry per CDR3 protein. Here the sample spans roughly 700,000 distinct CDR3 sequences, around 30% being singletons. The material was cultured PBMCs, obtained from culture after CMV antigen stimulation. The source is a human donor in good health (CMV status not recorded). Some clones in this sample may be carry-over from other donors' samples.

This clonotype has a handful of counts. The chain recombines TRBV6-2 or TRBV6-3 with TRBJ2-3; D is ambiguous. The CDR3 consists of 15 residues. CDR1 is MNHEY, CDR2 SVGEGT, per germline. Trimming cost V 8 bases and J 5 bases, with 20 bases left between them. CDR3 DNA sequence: TGTGCCAGCTTACCTAGGAATTTAAGGAGAGATACGCAGTATTTT. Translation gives CASLPRNLRRDTQYF.

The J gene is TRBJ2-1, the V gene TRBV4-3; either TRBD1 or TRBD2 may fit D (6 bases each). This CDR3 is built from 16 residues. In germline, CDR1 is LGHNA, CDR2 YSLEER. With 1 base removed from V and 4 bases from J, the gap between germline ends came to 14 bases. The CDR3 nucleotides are TGCGCCAGCAGCCAAGGAGGAGGGGGGTTTTACAATGAGCAGTTCTTC. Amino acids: CASSQGGGGFYNEQFF.

The DNA for the CDR3 is TGTGCTAGTGGTTTGGGATGGACCGGCGATACGCAGTATTTT. It specifies CASGLGWTGDTQYF. The chain combines TRBV12-5 with TRBJ2-3; no reliable D call. The V gene lost 1 base and the J gene lost 6 bases, with 11 bases spanning the gap. CDR1 LGHNT and CDR2 FRNRAP come from the germline V gene. This CDR3 contains 14 residues.

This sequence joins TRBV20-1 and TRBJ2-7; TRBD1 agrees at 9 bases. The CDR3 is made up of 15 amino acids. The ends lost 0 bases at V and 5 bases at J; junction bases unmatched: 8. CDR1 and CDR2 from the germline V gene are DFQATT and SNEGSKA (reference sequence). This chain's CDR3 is CSARDQDRGLDEQYF. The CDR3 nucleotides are TGCAGTGCTAGAGACCAGGACAGGGGCCTGGACGAGCAGTACTTC.

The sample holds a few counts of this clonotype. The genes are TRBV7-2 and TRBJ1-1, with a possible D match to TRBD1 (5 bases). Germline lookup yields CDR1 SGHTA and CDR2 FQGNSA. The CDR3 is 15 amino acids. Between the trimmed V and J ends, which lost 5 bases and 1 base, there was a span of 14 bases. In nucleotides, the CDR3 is TGTGCCAGCAGCCCTCACGGGGGATCGAACACTGAAGCTTTCTTT. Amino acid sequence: CASSPHGGSNTEAFF.

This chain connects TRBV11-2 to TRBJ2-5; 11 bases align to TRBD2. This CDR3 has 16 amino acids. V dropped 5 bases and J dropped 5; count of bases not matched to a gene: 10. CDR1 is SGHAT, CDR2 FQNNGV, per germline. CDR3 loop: CASSPRIAGGVETQYF. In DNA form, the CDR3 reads TGTGCCAGCAGCCCAAGGATAGCGGGAGGGGTGGAGACCCAGTACTTC.

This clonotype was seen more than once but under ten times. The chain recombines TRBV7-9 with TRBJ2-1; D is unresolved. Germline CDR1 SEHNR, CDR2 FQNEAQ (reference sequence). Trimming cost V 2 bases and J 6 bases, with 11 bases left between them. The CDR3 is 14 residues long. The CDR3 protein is CASSLPLVGNEQFF. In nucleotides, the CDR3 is TGTGCCAGCAGCTTACCCCTCGTTGGCAATGAGCAGTTCTTC. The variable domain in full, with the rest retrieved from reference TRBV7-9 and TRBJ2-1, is DTGVSQNPRHKITKRGQNVTFRCDPISEHNRLYWYRQTLGQGPEFLTYFQNEAQLEKSRLLSDRFSAERPKGSFSTLEIQRTEQGDSAMYLCASSLPLVGNEQFFGPGTRLTVL.

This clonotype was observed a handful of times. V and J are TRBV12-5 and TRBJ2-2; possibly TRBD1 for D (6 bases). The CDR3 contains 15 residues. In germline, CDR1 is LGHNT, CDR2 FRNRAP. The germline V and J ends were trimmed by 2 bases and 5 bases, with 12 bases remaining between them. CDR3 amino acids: CASGLIIRGTGELFF. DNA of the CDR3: TGTGCTAGTGGTTTGATCATAAGGGGGACCGGGGAGCTGTTTTTT.

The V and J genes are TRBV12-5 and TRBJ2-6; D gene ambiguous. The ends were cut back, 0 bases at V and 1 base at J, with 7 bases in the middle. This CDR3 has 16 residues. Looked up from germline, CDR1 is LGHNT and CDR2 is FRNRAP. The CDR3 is CASGLVGGSGANVLTF. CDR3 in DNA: TGTGCTAGTGGTTTGGTAGGTGGATCTGGGGCCAACGTCCTGACTTTC.

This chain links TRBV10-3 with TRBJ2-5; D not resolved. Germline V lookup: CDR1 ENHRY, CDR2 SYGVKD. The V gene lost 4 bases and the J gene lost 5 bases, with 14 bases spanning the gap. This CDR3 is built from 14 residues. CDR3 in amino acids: CAISASGVSETQYF. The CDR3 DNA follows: TGTGCCATCAGTGCTAGTGGAGTGAGTGAGACCCAGTACTTC.

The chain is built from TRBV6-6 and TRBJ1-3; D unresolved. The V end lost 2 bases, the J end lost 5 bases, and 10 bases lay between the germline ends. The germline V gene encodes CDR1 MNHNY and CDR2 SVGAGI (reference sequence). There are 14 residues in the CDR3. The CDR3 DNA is TGTGCCAGCAGTTACACCGCCGAGCGAAACACCATATATTTT. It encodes CASSYTAERNTIYF.

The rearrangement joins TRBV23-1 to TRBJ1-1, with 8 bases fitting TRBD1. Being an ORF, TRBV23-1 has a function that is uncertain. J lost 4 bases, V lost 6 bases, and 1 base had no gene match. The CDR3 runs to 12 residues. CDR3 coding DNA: TGCGCCAGCAGGACAGGGGCCACTGAAGCTTTCTTT. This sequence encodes CASRTGATEAFF.

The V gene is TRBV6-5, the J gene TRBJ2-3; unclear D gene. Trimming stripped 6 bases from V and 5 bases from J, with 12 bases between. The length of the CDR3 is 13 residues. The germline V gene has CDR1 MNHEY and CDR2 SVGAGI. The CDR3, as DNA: TGTGCCAGCAGGAACACTAACAGAGATACGCAGTATTTT. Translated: CASRNTNRDTQYF.

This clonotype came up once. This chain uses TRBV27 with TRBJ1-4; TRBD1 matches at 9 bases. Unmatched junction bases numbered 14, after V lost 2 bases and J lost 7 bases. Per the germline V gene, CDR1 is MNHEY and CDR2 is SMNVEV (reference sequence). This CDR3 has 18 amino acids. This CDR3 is CASSLRGTGILQSEKLFF. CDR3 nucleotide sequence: TGTGCCAGCAGTTTACGAGGGACAGGGATTTTACAATCTGAAAAACTGTTTTTT.

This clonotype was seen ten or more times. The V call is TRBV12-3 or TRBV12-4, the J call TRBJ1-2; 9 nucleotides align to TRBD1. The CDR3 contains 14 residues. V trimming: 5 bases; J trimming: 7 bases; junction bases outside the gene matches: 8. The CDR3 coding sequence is TGTGCCAGCAGTCTCCCACAGGGGGCAACTGGCTACACCTTC. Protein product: CASSLPQGATGYTF.

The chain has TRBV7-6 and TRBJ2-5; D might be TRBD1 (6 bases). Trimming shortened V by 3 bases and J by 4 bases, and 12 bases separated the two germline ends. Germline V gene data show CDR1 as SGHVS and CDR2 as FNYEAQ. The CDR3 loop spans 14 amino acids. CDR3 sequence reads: CASSLVGAVETQYF. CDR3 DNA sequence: TGTGCCAGCAGCTTGGTGGGGGCCGTAGAGACCCAGTACTTC.

The CDR3 sequence: CASSLGLGQDPSNVLTF. The CDR3 DNA is TGTGCCAGCAGCTTAGGTCTAGGACAGGATCCGTCCAACGTCCTGACTTTC. The chain uses TRBV7-8 and TRBJ2-6; the match to TRBD1 covers 7 bases. The trim removed 1 base at V and 8 bases at J, leaving 11 bases unmatched. The germline V gene encodes CDR1 SGHVS and CDR2 FQNEAQ. This CDR3 is 17 amino acids long.

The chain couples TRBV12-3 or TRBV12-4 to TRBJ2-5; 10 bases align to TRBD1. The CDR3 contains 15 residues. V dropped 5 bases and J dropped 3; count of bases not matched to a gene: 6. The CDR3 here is CASSLTGGKEETQYF. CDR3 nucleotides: TGTGCCAGCAGTCTGACAGGGGGCAAGGAAGAGACCCAGTACTTC.

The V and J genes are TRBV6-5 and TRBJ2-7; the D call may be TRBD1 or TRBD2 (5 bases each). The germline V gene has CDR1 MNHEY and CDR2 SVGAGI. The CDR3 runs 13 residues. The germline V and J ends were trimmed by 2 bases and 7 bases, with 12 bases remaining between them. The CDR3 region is CASSYTTGGEQYF. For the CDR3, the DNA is TGTGCCAGCAGTTACACAACAGGAGGAGAGCAGTACTTC.

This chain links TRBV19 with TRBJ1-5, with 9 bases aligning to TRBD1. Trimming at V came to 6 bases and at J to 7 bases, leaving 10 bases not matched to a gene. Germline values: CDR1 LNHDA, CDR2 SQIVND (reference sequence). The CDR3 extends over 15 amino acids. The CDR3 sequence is CASSQPGQGRQPQHF. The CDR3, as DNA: TGTGCCAGTAGCCAACCGGGACAGGGACGCCAGCCCCAGCATTTT.